The source of this T cell receptor beta chain is a study of vaccination and CD4 T cells after COVID-19. Treatment noted: approximately 10-day PBMC culture with coronavirus spike peptide pools or control peptides (ViraFEST assay). This clonotype was counted between two and nine times. Its antigen is still unknown. The junction departs from germline at one end; a sequencing error may be responsible. Germline V gene sequence: CDR1 SGHTA, CDR2 FQGNSA. The CDR3 is 14 amino acids. Cultured CD4+ T cell DNA underwent sequencing with the Oncomine TCR Beta short-read assay. TCRdb independently ran MiXCR on the PCR reads; one entry per CDR3 protein. This table holds about 21,000 distinct CDR3 sequences, about 61% found once.

The chain uses TRBV7-2 and TRBJ2-4; perhaps TRBD2 as D (5 bases). The sequence derives from a human donor who had recovered from COVID-19. The specimen was CD4+ T cells from blood, cultured in vitro. The CDR3 sequence is CASTLSGEWERLIF. The CDR3 bases are TGTGCCAGCACCCTATCCGGTGAATGGGAGAGGTTGATCTTC.